Below are 10 T cell receptor beta chains sequenced from a single sample in a study of blood T cell repertoires in COVID-19. Only in-frame clones appear in the TCRdb table, and some are missing; sequencing was by immunoSEQ multiplex PCR. The sample lists fewer than 150,000 clones; around 82% were seen once. The sample taken for sequencing was peripheral blood. These receptors were obtained from a human donor in a cohort sampled during active COVID-19.

This chain uses TRBV6-5 with TRBJ1-5; the D gene is possibly TRBD1 (5 bases). V lost 4 bases, J lost 6 bases, and 16 bases lay in between. CDR1 is MNHEY, CDR2 SVGAGI, per germline. The CDR3 loop spans 15 amino acids. The CDR3 DNA sequence: TGTGCCAGCAGTTCCCTCGTGGGGGGTTCTCAGCCCCAGCATTTT. Translated, it gives CASSSLVGGSQPQHF.

This sequence joins TRBV9 and TRBJ2-3; 10 nucleotides line up with TRBD1. J lost 4 bases, V lost 2 bases, and 7 bases had no gene match. The CDR3 totals 16 residues. The germline V gene has CDR1 SGDLS and CDR2 YYNGEE. CDR3 DNA: TGTGCCAGCAGCGTGACGACAGGGGGCGCGTCAGATACGCAGTATTTT. Its protein is CASSVTTGGASDTQYF.

The rearrangement links TRBV19 to TRBJ2-1; tentative D call: TRBD1 (6 bases). The germline CDR1 and CDR2 sequences are LNHDA and SQIVND (reference sequence). The CDR3 covers 15 residues. Trimming took 5 bases from V and 10 from J, leaving 21 bases between them. CDR3 sequence reads: CASSLRGRGRGEQFF. CDR3 coding DNA: TGTGCCAGTAGTCTAAGGGGCAGGGGCAGAGGCGAGCAGTTCTTC.

The chain links TRBV12-3 or TRBV12-4 to TRBJ2-1, with TRBD2 matching 7 bases. V trimming: 8 bases; J trimming: 2 bases; junction bases outside the gene matches: 3. There are 13 residues in the CDR3. CDR3 nucleotide sequence: TGTGCCAGCGGACTAGGGACCTACAATGAGCAGTTCTTC. It specifies CASGLGTYNEQFF.

This chain uses TRBV7-3 with TRBJ2-7; 9 bases are shared with TRBD2. Per germline, CDR1 SGHTA and CDR2 FQGTGA. With V trimmed by 5 bases and J by 2 bases, 7 bases remained unmatched. The CDR3 has 15 amino acids. DNA of the CDR3: TGTGCCAGCAGCACCCAGCGGGGGGCCGCCTACGAGCAGTACTTC. This gives the protein CASSTQRGAAYEQYF.

The chain couples TRBV18 to TRBJ2-7; perhaps TRBD1 as D (6 bases). The length of the CDR3 is 16 residues. Per germline, CDR1 KGHSH and CDR2 LQKENI. Trimming shortened V by 1 base and J by 5 bases, and 18 bases separated the two germline ends. The CDR3 DNA is TGTGCCAGCTCACCACGGGGGCAGGGTGTAAGAGACGAGCAGTACTTC. Its protein product is CASSPRGQGVRDEQYF.

The J gene is TRBJ1-3, the V gene TRBV6-6; 7 positions agree with TRBD1. Trimming removed 5 bases from V and 1 base from J; junction bases left unmatched: 5. The CDR3 sequence is 15 residues long. Germline values: CDR1 MNHNY, CDR2 SVGAGI (reference sequence). The CDR3 DNA follows: TGTGCCAGCAGTCTTGGACAGGCGTCTGGAAACACCATATATTTT. This gives the protein CASSLGQASGNTIYF.

The chain combines TRBV5-1 with TRBJ2-1, with no clear D. The germline gives CDR1 SGHRS, CDR2 YFSETQ. This CDR3 has 14 amino acids. The germline V and J ends were trimmed by 0 bases and 5 bases, with 9 bases remaining between them. The CDR3 is CASSLVGADNEQFF. CDR3 coding DNA: TGCGCCAGCAGCTTGGTGGGCGCTGACAATGAGCAGTTCTTC.

The DNA of the CDR3 is TGTGCCAGCAGCACCCATAAACCGGGACAGGCTAGCACAGATACGCAGTATTTT. It translates to CASSTHKPGQASTDTQYF. The rearrangement uses TRBV7-2 and TRBJ2-3; 8 nucleotides agree with TRBD1. This CDR3 is 18 amino acids long. V dropped 5 bases and J dropped 0; count of bases not matched to a gene: 13. CDR1 is SGHTA, CDR2 FQGNSA, per germline. Using reference TRBV7-2 and TRBJ2-3 for the parts outside the CDR3, the full variable domain is GAGVSQSPSNKVTEKGKDVELRCDPISGHTALYWYRQSLGQGLEFLIYFQGNSAPDKSGLPSDRFSAERTGGSVSTLTIQRTQQEDSAVYLCASSTHKPGQASTDTQYFGPGTRLTVL.

The V call is TRBV5-1, the J call TRBJ2-2; TRBD1 aligns across 7 bases. Germline lookup yields CDR1 SGHRS and CDR2 YFSETQ. The CDR3 has 16 amino acids. The V and J ends lost 0 bases and 0 bases, in that order; junction bases with no gene match: 2. CDR3 residues: CASSLVGGTNTGELFF. The CDR3 DNA is TGCGCCAGCAGCTTGGTAGGGGGCACGAACACCGGGGAGCTGTTTTTT.